The 6 T cell receptor beta chains in this list originate from one sample, sequenced in a study of blood T cells in healthy people across ages. Then a second PCR, running roughly 7 to 12 cycles, was carried out with a sample-barcoded 5' primer and a J-beta primer mix. TCRdb fed the 5' RACE reads into MiXCR, producing one record per CDR3 protein. The sample records around 1,500,000 distinct CDR3 sequences, 28% being singletons. Material: blood. Receptor source: a young woman in good health.

CDR3 residues: CSARDLERSSYNEQFF. The DNA for the CDR3 is TGCAGTGCTAGAGATCTTGAGCGTAGCTCCTACAATGAGCAGTTCTTC. The chain is built from TRBV20-1 and TRBJ2-1, with D hard to call. The V end was cut by 0 bases, the J end by 0 bases, with 12 bases between. CDR1 is DFQATT and CDR2 is SNEGSKA in the germline V gene (reference sequence). There are 16 residues in the CDR3.

The rearrangement uses TRBV7-9 and TRBJ2-7, with D possibly matching TRBD2 (6 bases). V was cut by 5 bases and J by 2 bases, with 16 bases left in between. This CDR3 has 15 residues. In germline, CDR1 is SEHNR, CDR2 FQNEAQ (reference sequence). This CDR3 reads CASSKGTAGPYEQYF. The CDR3 bases are TGTGCCAGCAGCAAAGGGACGGCGGGACCCTACGAGCAGTACTTC.

With regard to this clonotype: A much larger clone differs from this one at a single base, so this may be a read error. This chain links TRBV27 with TRBJ2-7; D call uncertain. The V end was cut by 4 bases, the J end by 2 bases, with 9 bases between. Germline lookup yields CDR1 MNHEY and CDR2 SMNVEV (reference sequence). The CDR3 is made up of 13 amino acids. The CDR3 DNA reads TGTGCCAGCAGTTGGACGGAGACCTACGAGCAGTACTTC. Its translation: CASSWTETYEQYF.

This clonotype has only one observation. V and J are TRBV5-5 and TRBJ2-2, with D tentatively TRBD2 (6 bases). The germline CDR1 and CDR2 sequences are SGHKS and YYEKEE (reference sequence). CDR3 length equals 16 residues. V lost 4 bases and J lost 5, with 18 bases in between. The CDR3 reads CASSEQTSGFTGELFF. The CDR3 DNA follows: TGTGCCAGCAGCGAACAGACGAGCGGGTTTACCGGGGAGCTGTTTTTT. Looking up the rest from reference TRBV5-5 and TRBJ2-2 gives the full variable domain: DAGVTQSPTHLIKTRGQQVTLRCSPISGHKSVSWYQQVLGQGPQFIFQYYEKEERGRGNFPDRFSARQFPNYSSELNVNALLLGDSALYLCASSEQTSGFTGELFFGEGSRLTVL.

This clonotype was found once. The V gene is TRBV4-1, the J gene TRBJ1-2, with TRBD1 matching 9 bases. This CDR3 region has 15 residues. Germline CDR1 MGHRA, CDR2 YSYEKL. V gave up 2 bases and J gave up 4 bases; unmatched junction bases: 5. CDR3 residues: CASSQPRDRVYGYTF. The CDR3 region has the DNA TGCGCCAGCAGCCAACCCCGGGACAGGGTCTATGGCTACACCTTC.

In its sample, this clonotype was seen many times. The chain joins TRBV20-1 to TRBJ2-5; the D call may be TRBD1 or TRBD2 (5 bases each). The length of the CDR3 is 15 residues. CDR1 and CDR2 (germline): DFQATT, SNEGSKA (reference sequence). Trimming removed 2 bases at V and 5 bases at J, with 18 bases between. The CDR3 nucleotides are TGCAGTGCTAGACACGGGACGGTCGGATCTGAGACCCAGTACTTC. Translating it yields CSARHGTVGSETQYF.